These T cell receptor beta chains were read from a single sample in a study of beta chain features in type 1 diabetes. Generated by immunoSEQ multiplex PCR, the TCRdb table keeps only in-frame clones and is missing some. This repertoire shows a few hundred thousand clones, roughly 13% found once; its top ten account for about 0.016%. Sequencing input: naive CD4+ T cells from blood. The origin of the receptors is a young woman with type 1 diabetes. Each CDR3 is given with its conserved first and last residue. A D gene is named only where the DNA matches it firmly. Clone size, where shown, is once, few, many, or a class for clones that have expanded.

D gene: .
clone size: .
J gene: TRBJ2-5
V gene: TRBV6-5
CDR3 protein: CASGGAQTQYF
CDR3 DNA: TGTGCCAGCGGGGGGGCGCAGACCCAGTACTTC

D gene: TRBD1
clone size: .
J gene: TRBJ1-5
V gene: TRBV6-5
CDR3 protein: CASSRGTALGQPQHF
CDR3 DNA: TGTGCCAGCAGCCGCGGGACAGCCCTAGGGCAGCCCCAGCATTTT

D gene: TRBD1
clone size: few
J gene: TRBJ2-7
V gene: TRBV2
CDR3 protein: CASRGQGVYEQYF
CDR3 DNA: TGTGCCAGCAGAGGACAGGGGGTGTACGAGCAGTACTTC

D gene: .
clone size: .
J gene: TRBJ2-7
V gene: TRBV30
CDR3 protein: CAWSVGGAAYEQYF
CDR3 DNA: TGTGCCTGGAGTGTAGGGGGTGCGGCCTACGAGCAGTACTTC

D gene: TRBD1
clone size: .
J gene: TRBJ1-2
V gene: TRBV11-2
CDR3 protein: CASSRTTNSGTGSRGYTF
CDR3 DNA: TGTGCCAGCAGCCGCACAACCAACTCCGGGACAGGGTCTCGTGGCTACACCTTC

D gene: TRBD2
clone size: .
J gene: TRBJ2-3
V gene: TRBV5-1
CDR3 protein: CASSFVAGGPDTQYF
CDR3 DNA: TGCGCCAGCAGCTTCGTAGCGGGAGGGCCGGATACGCAGTATTTT

D gene: TRBD2
clone size: few
J gene: TRBJ2-1
V gene: TRBV2
CDR3 protein: CASKTSGSSYNEQFF
CDR3 DNA: TGTGCCAGCAAGACTAGCGGGAGCTCCTACAATGAGCAGTTCTTC

D gene: TRBD2
clone size: .
J gene: TRBJ2-5
V gene: TRBV7-3
CDR3 protein: CASSFLAGQETQYF
CDR3 DNA: TGTGCCAGCAGCTTCCTAGCGGGTCAAGAGACCCAGTACTTC

D gene: .
clone size: .
J gene: TRBJ1-1
V gene: TRBV11-2
CDR3 protein: CASSLEGALSTEAFF
CDR3 DNA: TGTGCCAGCAGCTTAGAAGGGGCGTTGAGCACTGAAGCTTTCTTT

D gene: .
clone size: .
J gene: TRBJ1-5
V gene: TRBV2
CDR3 protein: CASSKGDPSNQPQHF
CDR3 DNA: TGTGCCAGCAGTAAGGGGGACCCTAGCAATCAGCCCCAGCATTTT

D gene: TRBD2
clone size: .
J gene: TRBJ2-5
V gene: TRBV30
CDR3 protein: CAWKSGRSARETQYF
CDR3 DNA: TGTGCCTGGAAGAGCGGGAGGAGTGCTCGGGAGACCCAGTACTTC

D gene: TRBD1
clone size: few
J gene: TRBJ2-3
V gene: TRBV19
CDR3 protein: CASSYRQGSTDTQYF
CDR3 DNA: TGTGCCAGTAGTTACCGACAGGGGAGCACAGATACGCAGTATTTT

D gene: TRBD2
clone size: .
J gene: TRBJ2-2
V gene: TRBV4-1
CDR3 protein: CASSRGLAENTGELFF
CDR3 DNA: TGCGCCAGCAGCCGGGGACTAGCGGAGAACACCGGGGAGCTGTTTTTT

D gene: .
clone size: few
J gene: TRBJ2-3
V gene: TRBV20-1
CDR3 protein: CSATSTDTQYF
CDR3 DNA: TGCAGTGCTACTTCCACAGATACGCAGTATTTT

D gene: TRBD2
clone size: .
J gene: TRBJ2-1
V gene: TRBV7-3
CDR3 protein: CASSLGLAAYNEQFF
CDR3 DNA: TGTGCCAGCAGCTTGGGACTAGCTGCCTACAATGAGCAGTTCTTC

D gene: TRBD2
clone size: few
J gene: TRBJ2-7
V gene: TRBV18
CDR3 protein: CASSPYAGGLYEQYF
CDR3 DNA: TGTGCCAGCTCACCATATGCGGGAGGGCTCTACGAGCAGTACTTC

D gene: TRBD2
clone size: .
J gene: TRBJ2-1
V gene: TRBV6-1
CDR3 protein: CASSGGLAGHHNEQFF
CDR3 DNA: TGTGCCAGCAGTGGGGGACTAGCGGGACACCACAATGAGCAGTTCTTC

D gene: .
clone size: few
J gene: TRBJ1-2
V gene: TRBV15
CDR3 protein: CATSRRLLRGYTF
CDR3 DNA: TGTGCCACCAGCAGAAGACTCCTTAGGGGCTACACCTTC

D gene: .
clone size: .
J gene: TRBJ2-1
V gene: TRBV20-1
CDR3 protein: CSALQFNEQFF
CDR3 DNA: TGCAGTGCTTTACAGTTCAATGAGCAGTTCTTC

D gene: .
clone size: few
J gene: TRBJ2-2
V gene: TRBV19
CDR3 protein: CASTPKFGGRNTGELFF
CDR3 DNA: TGTGCCAGTACCCCCAAGTTTGGGGGCCGTAACACCGGGGAGCTGTTTTTT

D gene: TRBD2
clone size: .
J gene: TRBJ2-2
V gene: TRBV5-1
CDR3 protein: CASSPGPGLGNTGELFF
CDR3 DNA: TGCGCCAGCAGCCCCGGTCCGGGACTAGGGAACACCGGGGAGCTGTTTTTT

D gene: TRBD1
clone size: .
J gene: TRBJ1-1
V gene: TRBV7-9
CDR3 protein: CASSLEGQPNTEAFF
CDR3 DNA: TGTGCCAGCAGCTTAGAGGGACAGCCGAACACTGAAGCTTTCTTT

D gene: TRBD1
clone size: .
J gene: TRBJ1-5
V gene: TRBV5-1
CDR3 protein: CASSTGTGDQPQHF
CDR3 DNA: TGCGCCAGCAGCACCGGGACAGGGGATCAGCCCCAGCATTTT

D gene: .
clone size: .
J gene: TRBJ2-5
V gene: TRBV25-1
CDR3 protein: CASSESGPSGETQYF
CDR3 DNA: TGTGCCAGCAGTGAATCTGGTCCTAGTGGAGAGACCCAGTACTTC

D gene: TRBD2
clone size: .
J gene: TRBJ2-5
V gene: TRBV11-3
CDR3 protein: CASSPRTSVETQYF
CDR3 DNA: TGTGCCAGCAGCCCTAGGACTAGCGTGGAGACCCAGTACTTC

D gene: TRBD1
clone size: few
J gene: TRBJ1-5
V gene: TRBV7-2
CDR3 protein: CASSLGGQGLNQPQHF
CDR3 DNA: TGTGCCAGCAGCTTAGGGGGACAGGGGTTAAATCAGCCCCAGCATTTT

D gene: TRBD2
clone size: few
J gene: TRBJ2-1
V gene: TRBV5-5
CDR3 protein: CASSFWTSGSAGQFF
CDR3 DNA: TGTGCCAGCAGCTTTTGGACTAGCGGGAGCGCTGGGCAGTTCTTC

D gene: TRBD1
clone size: .
J gene: TRBJ1-2
V gene: TRBV2
CDR3 protein: CASIPPGQASNYGYTF
CDR3 DNA: TGTGCCAGCATCCCCCCGGGACAGGCTTCTAACTATGGCTACACCTTC

D gene: .
clone size: few
J gene: TRBJ2-5
V gene: TRBV9
CDR3 protein: CASSVAPGAVETQYF
CDR3 DNA: TGTGCCAGCAGCGTAGCTCCGGGTGCGGTGGAGACCCAGTACTTC

D gene: TRBD2
clone size: .
J gene: TRBJ2-3
V gene: TRBV30
CDR3 protein: CAWSEGLAGGADTQYF
CDR3 DNA: TGTGCCTGGAGCGAAGGACTAGCGGGAGGTGCAGATACGCAGTATTTT

D gene: TRBD2
clone size: few
J gene: TRBJ2-1
V gene: TRBV9
CDR3 protein: CASSVDPSGLAGINEQFF
CDR3 DNA: TGTGCCAGCAGCGTAGACCCCTCGGGACTAGCGGGAATTAATGAGCAGTTCTTC

D gene: .
clone size: few
J gene: TRBJ1-4
V gene: TRBV7-2
CDR3 protein: CASSLARDTYEKLFF
CDR3 DNA: TGTGCCAGCAGCTTAGCTCGGGACACTTATGAAAAACTGTTTTTT

D gene: TRBD2
clone size: few
J gene: TRBJ2-1
V gene: TRBV28
CDR3 protein: CASSPGLAGNNEQFF
CDR3 DNA: TGTGCCAGCAGCCCCGGACTAGCGGGCAACAATGAGCAGTTCTTC

D gene: TRBD1
clone size: .
J gene: TRBJ2-1
V gene: TRBV30
CDR3 protein: CAWSWDSRNEQFF
CDR3 DNA: TGTGCCTGGAGCTGGGACAGCCGAAATGAGCAGTTCTTC

D gene: .
clone size: few
J gene: TRBJ1-1
V gene: TRBV6-5
CDR3 protein: CASSPAQVNTEAFF
CDR3 DNA: TGTGCCAGCAGTCCCGCCCAGGTGAACACTGAAGCTTTCTTT

D gene: .
clone size: .
J gene: TRBJ2-7
V gene: TRBV6-6
CDR3 protein: CASSTGIYEQYF
CDR3 DNA: TGTGCCAGCTCGACAGGTATCTACGAGCAGTACTTC

D gene: .
clone size: .
J gene: TRBJ2-1
V gene: TRBV5-1
CDR3 protein: CASSLASQRVDEQFF
CDR3 DNA: TGCGCCAGCAGCTTGGCTTCCCAGAGGGTAGATGAGCAGTTCTTC

D gene: .
clone size: few
J gene: TRBJ2-3
V gene: TRBV21-1
CDR3 protein: CASSTRREASTDTQYF
CDR3 DNA: TGTGCCAGCAGCACCCGGCGGGAGGCTAGCACAGATACGCAGTATTTT

D gene: .
clone size: few
J gene: TRBJ1-2
V gene: TRBV30
CDR3 protein: CAWQSRDGYTF
CDR3 DNA: TGTGCCTGGCAAAGCAGGGATGGCTACACCTTC

D gene: .
clone size: .
J gene: TRBJ2-1
V gene: TRBV7-3
CDR3 protein: CASSSTSYNEQFF
CDR3 DNA: TGTGCCAGCAGTTCGACTAGCTACAATGAGCAGTTCTTC

D gene: TRBD1
clone size: .
J gene: TRBJ1-1
V gene: TRBV11-3
CDR3 protein: CASSLGQKAFF
CDR3 DNA: TGTGCCAGCAGCTTGGGACAGAAAGCTTTCTTT

D gene: TRBD1
clone size: few
J gene: TRBJ1-5
V gene: TRBV2
CDR3 protein: CASSGGGQGYQPQHF
CDR3 DNA: TGTGCCAGCAGTGGGGGTGGACAGGGCTATCAGCCCCAGCATTTT

D gene: .
clone size: .
J gene: TRBJ2-4
V gene: TRBV7-9
CDR3 protein: CASSLSRGNNIQYF
CDR3 DNA: TGTGCCAGCAGCTTGTCTCGAGGGAATAACATTCAGTACTTC

D gene: TRBD2
clone size: .
J gene: TRBJ2-5
V gene: TRBV30
CDR3 protein: CAWNGNSGSTETQYF
CDR3 DNA: TGTGCCTGGAATGGCAATAGCGGGAGTACTGAGACCCAGTACTTC

D gene: TRBD1
clone size: .
J gene: TRBJ1-2
V gene: TRBV28
CDR3 protein: CASVRDSTYGYTF
CDR3 DNA: TGTGCCAGTGTAAGGGACAGCACATATGGCTACACCTTC

D gene: .
clone size: .
J gene: TRBJ1-1
V gene: TRBV2
CDR3 protein: CASTSDSGGGTEAFF
CDR3 DNA: TGTGCCAGCACGTCAGATAGCGGTGGTGGCACTGAAGCTTTCTTT

D gene: .
clone size: .
J gene: TRBJ2-1
V gene: TRBV5-1
CDR3 protein: CASSLYPIGSYNEQFF
CDR3 DNA: TGCGCCAGCAGTCTCTACCCGATCGGGTCCTACAATGAGCAGTTCTTC

D gene: TRBD1
clone size: few
J gene: TRBJ1-2
V gene: TRBV28
CDR3 protein: CASSLGQGMRANGYTF
CDR3 DNA: TGTGCCAGCAGCCTAGGACAGGGGATGAGGGCAAATGGCTACACCTTC

D gene: TRBD2
clone size: .
J gene: TRBJ2-3
V gene: TRBV11-2
CDR3 protein: CASSFVGRARSTDTQYF
CDR3 DNA: TGTGCCAGCAGCTTCGTCGGGAGGGCTCGTAGCACAGATACGCAGTATTTT

D gene: TRBD2
clone size: few
J gene: TRBJ2-3
V gene: TRBV4-3
CDR3 protein: CASSQDPTSGSTDTQYF
CDR3 DNA: TGCGCCAGCAGCCAAGATCCGACTAGCGGGAGCACAGATACGCAGTATTTT

D gene: TRBD2
clone size: .
J gene: TRBJ2-5
V gene: TRBV9
CDR3 protein: CASSVGAASGYQETQYF
CDR3 DNA: TGTGCCAGCAGCGTAGGGGCGGCTAGCGGTTACCAAGAGACCCAGTACTTC